The next 12 T cell receptor beta chains were all read from a single sample in a study of tissue T cells after allogeneic stem cell transplantation. Libraries were prepared by immunoSEQ multiplex PCR; TCRdb keeps only in-frame clonotypes and omits some of them. The table lists some 4,900 clones, almost 70% of them singletons. Specimen: tissue from the colon, collected at autopsy. All receptors come from a female donor older than 55 with lung cancer.

Only a few counts were recorded for this clone. This rearrangement joins TRBV4-2 to TRBJ1-2, with D tentatively TRBD1 (6 bases). This CDR3 is 15 amino acids long. The V end lost 3 bases, the J end lost 2 bases, and 13 bases lay between the germline ends. From germline, CDR1 is LGHNA and CDR2 YNFKEQ. The CDR3 DNA reads as TGTGCCAGCAGCCAGGTATTTACAGGGAACTATGGCTACACCTTC. Translation: CASSQVFTGNYGYTF.

In its sample, this clone was seen a few times. The chain carries TRBV7-3 and TRBJ2-2; no clear D gene. Trimming removed 1 base at V and 3 bases at J, with 9 bases between. There are 15 residues in the CDR3. Germline V lookup: CDR1 SGHTA, CDR2 FQGTGA. The chain's CDR3 is CASSLNGLDTGELFF. Written as DNA, the CDR3 is TGTGCCAGCAGCTTAAATGGGTTGGACACCGGGGAGCTGTTTTTT.

The genes are TRBV5-5 and TRBJ2-1, with 8 positions matching TRBD2. V was clipped by 5 bases and J by 6 bases; unmatched bases: 7. Per the germline V gene, CDR1 is SGHKS and CDR2 is YYEKEE (reference sequence). The CDR3 is 14 amino acids. The CDR3 sequence: CASRQIAGRNEQFF. CDR3 nucleotide sequence: TGTGCCAGCAGGCAGATAGCGGGACGCAATGAGCAGTTCTTC.

The chain carries TRBV7-2 and TRBJ1-2; no definite D call. V lost 5 bases to trimming and J lost 5 bases, with 18 bases between them. The CDR3 length is 15 residues. Germline CDR1 SGHTA, CDR2 FQGNSA. CDR3 in DNA: TGTGCCAGCAGCCCGCCGGCCAGCAGGAGTTATGGCTACACCTTC. Its protein product is CASSPPASRSYGYTF.

J is TRBJ2-3 and V is TRBV9; 7 bases are a match to TRBD2. The V gene's germline CDR1 is SGDLS and CDR2 YYNGEE. The CDR3 is 14 amino acids. V lost 8 bases to trimming and J lost 0 bases; unmatched junction nucleotides: 6. In DNA, the CDR3 is TGTGCCAGTCGGGGGGAGATTAGCACAGATACGCAGTATTTT. Translation: CASRGEISTDTQYF.

This sequence joins TRBV18 and TRBJ1-2; 8 positions agree with TRBD1. The V gene end was trimmed by 2 bases and the J gene end by 4 bases; junction bases not matched to a gene: 15. The CDR3 runs 18 residues. Germline assignment: CDR1 KGHSH and CDR2 LQKENI. This CDR3 reads CASSPSGGGQGAAYGYTF. Written as DNA, the CDR3 is TGTGCCAGCTCACCATCAGGAGGTGGTCAGGGGGCCGCCTATGGCTACACCTTC.

The CDR3 DNA sequence: TGTGCCAGCAGCTTAGCCCCTTTACCGGGACTAGCGGTCTACGAGCAGTACTTC. This codes for CASSLAPLPGLAVYEQYF. This chain joins TRBV7-8 and TRBJ2-7; 11 positions match TRBD2. Trimming removed 0 bases from V and 3 bases from J; junction bases left unmatched: 10. CDR1 is SGHVS and CDR2 is FQNEAQ in the germline V gene. The CDR3 consists of 18 residues.

J is TRBJ2-5 and V is TRBV3-1 (or the pseudogene TRBV3-2), with TRBD2 identical over 11 bases. The V gene end was trimmed by 3 bases and the J gene end by 4 bases; junction bases not matched to a gene: 13. This CDR3 contains 18 residues. Germline-derived CDR1 and CDR2 are LGHDT and YNNKEL (reference sequence). This CDR3 is CASSQSGLAGGNLETQYF. In nucleotides, the CDR3 is TGTGCCAGCAGCCAGAGCGGACTAGCGGGTGGTAACTTAGAGACCCAGTACTTC.

J is TRBJ1-2 and V is TRBV11-2; D unclear. The CDR3 runs 13 residues. V was shortened by 6 bases and J by 3 bases, with 11 bases between the two germline ends. Germline V lookup: CDR1 SGHAT, CDR2 FQNNGV. For the CDR3, the DNA is TGTGCCAGCAGGGGCACAGTAGACTATGGCTACACCTTC. It is translated as CASRGTVDYGYTF.

This clone has more than one count but fewer than ten. The V and J genes are TRBV9 and TRBJ2-5; 8 bases agree with TRBD1. V trimming: 0 bases; J trimming: 1 base; junction bases outside the gene matches: 2. The CDR3 loop spans 15 amino acids. From germline, CDR1 is SGDLS and CDR2 YYNGEE. DNA of the CDR3: TGTGCCAGCAGCGTAGGGACAGGGACCCAAGAGACCCAGTACTTC. It encodes CASSVGTGTQETQYF.

The chain is built from TRBV6-5 and TRBJ2-7; tentative D call: TRBD2 (7 bases). Trimming took off 8 bases at V and 0 bases at J, with 17 bases between the two ends. The CDR3 has 15 amino acids. CDR1 is MNHEY and CDR2 is SVGAGI in the germline V gene. The CDR3 region has the DNA TGTGCCAGCGGCGCCCGAGGGGGGGTCTCCTACGAGCAGTACTTC. It yields the protein CASGARGGVSYEQYF.

The genes are TRBV7-2 and TRBJ1-1; 9 nucleotides agree with TRBD1. The CDR3 is made up of 17 amino acids. With 6 bases clipped from V and 1 base from J, the junction kept 12 bases outside the gene matches. Germline assignment: CDR1 SGHTA and CDR2 FQGNSA. Here the CDR3 reads CASSPGTGYFRNTEAFF. CDR3 nucleotides: TGTGCCAGCAGTCCCGGGACAGGGTATTTTAGGAACACTGAAGCTTTCTTT.